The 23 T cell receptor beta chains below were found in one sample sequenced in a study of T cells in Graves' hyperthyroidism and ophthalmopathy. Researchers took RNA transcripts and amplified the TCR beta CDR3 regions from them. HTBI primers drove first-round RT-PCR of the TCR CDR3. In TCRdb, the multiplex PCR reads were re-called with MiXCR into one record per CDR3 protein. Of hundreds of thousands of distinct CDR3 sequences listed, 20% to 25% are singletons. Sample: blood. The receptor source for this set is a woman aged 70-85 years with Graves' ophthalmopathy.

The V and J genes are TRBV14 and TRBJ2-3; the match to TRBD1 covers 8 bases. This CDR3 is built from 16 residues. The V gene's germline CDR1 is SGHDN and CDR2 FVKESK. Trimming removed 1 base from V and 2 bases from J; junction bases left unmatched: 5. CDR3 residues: CASSQGRTGNTDTQYF. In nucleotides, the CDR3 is TGTGCCAGCAGCCAAGGCCGGACAGGGAACACAGATACGCAGTATTTT.

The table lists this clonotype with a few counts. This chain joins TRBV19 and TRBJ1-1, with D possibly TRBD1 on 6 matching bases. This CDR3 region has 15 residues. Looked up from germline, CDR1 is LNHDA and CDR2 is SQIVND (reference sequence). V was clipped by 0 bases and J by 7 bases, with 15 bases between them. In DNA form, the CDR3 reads TGTGCCAGTAGTATAGATCACGACGGACAGTTTGAAGCTTTCTTT. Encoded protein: CASSIDHDGQFEAFF.

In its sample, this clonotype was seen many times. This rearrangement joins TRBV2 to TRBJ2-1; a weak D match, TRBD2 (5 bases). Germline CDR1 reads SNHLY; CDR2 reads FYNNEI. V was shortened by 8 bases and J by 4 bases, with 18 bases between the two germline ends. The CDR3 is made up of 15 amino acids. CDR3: CASSSSSGLYNEQFF. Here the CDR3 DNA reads TGTGCCAGCTCTTCTTCAAGCGGACTTTACAATGAGCAGTTCTTC.

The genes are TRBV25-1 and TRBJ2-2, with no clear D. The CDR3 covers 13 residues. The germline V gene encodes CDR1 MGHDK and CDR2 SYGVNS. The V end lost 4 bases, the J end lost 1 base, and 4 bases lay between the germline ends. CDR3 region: CASSGQNTGELFF. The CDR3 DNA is TGTGCCAGCAGTGGACAGAACACCGGGGAGCTGTTTTTT. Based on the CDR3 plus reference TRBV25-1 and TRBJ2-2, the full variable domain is EADIYQTPRYLVIGTGKKITLECSQTMGHDKMYWYQQDPGMELHLIHYSYGVNSTEKGDLSSESTVSRIRTEHFPLTLESARPSHTSQYLCASSGQNTGELFFGEGSRLTVL.

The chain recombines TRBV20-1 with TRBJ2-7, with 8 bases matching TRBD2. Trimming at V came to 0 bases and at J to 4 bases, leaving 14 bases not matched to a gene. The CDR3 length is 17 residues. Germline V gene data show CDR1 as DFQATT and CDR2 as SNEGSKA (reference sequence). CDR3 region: CSARDSAAGGGRYEQYF. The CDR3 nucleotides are TGCAGTGCTAGAGATAGCGCGGCGGGGGGAGGCCGGTACGAGCAGTACTTC.

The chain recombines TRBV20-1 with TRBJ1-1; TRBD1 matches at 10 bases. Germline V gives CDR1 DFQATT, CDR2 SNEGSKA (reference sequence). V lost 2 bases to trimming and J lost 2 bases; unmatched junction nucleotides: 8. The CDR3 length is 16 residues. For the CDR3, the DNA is TGCAGTGCTAGACCCCCGACAGGGGGCATAAACACTGAAGCTTTCTTT. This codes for CSARPPTGGINTEAFF.

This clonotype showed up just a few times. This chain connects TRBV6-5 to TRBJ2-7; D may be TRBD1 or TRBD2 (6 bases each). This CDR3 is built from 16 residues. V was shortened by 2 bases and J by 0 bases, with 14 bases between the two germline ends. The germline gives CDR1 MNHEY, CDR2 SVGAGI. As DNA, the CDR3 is TGTGCCAGCAGTTACCCCTTAGGGGGGAACTCCTACGAGCAGTACTTC. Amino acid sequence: CASSYPLGGNSYEQYF.

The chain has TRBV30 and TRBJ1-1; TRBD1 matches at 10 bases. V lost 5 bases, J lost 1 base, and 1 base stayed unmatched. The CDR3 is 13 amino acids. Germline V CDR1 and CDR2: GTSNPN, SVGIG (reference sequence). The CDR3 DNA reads TGTGCCTGGGGGGACAGGGGGAACACTGAAGCTTTCTTT. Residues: CAWGDRGNTEAFF. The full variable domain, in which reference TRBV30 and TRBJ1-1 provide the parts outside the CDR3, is SQTIHQWPATLVQPVGSPLSLECTVEGTSNPNLYWYRQAAGRGLQLLFYSVGIGQISSEVPQNLSASRPQDRQFILSSKKLLLSDSGFYLCAWGDRGNTEAFFGQGTRLTVV.

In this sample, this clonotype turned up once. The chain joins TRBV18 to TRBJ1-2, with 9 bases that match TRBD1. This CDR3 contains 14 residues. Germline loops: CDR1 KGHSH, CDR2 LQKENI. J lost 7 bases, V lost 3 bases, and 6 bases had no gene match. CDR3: CASSPIQGARGYTF. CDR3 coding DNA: TGTGCCAGCTCACCCATACAGGGGGCGCGTGGCTACACCTTC.

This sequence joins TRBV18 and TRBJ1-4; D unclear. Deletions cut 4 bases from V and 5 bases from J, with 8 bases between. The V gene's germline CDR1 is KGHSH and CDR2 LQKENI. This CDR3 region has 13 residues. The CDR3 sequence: CASSQGWNEKLFF. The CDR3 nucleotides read TGTGCCAGCTCACAGGGATGGAATGAAAAACTGTTTTTT.

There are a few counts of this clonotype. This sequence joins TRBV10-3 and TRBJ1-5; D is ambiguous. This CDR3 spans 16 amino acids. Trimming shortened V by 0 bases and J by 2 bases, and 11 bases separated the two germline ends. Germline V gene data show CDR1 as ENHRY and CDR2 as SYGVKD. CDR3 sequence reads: CAISESMGIGNQPQHF. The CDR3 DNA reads TGTGCCATCAGTGAGTCGATGGGAATCGGCAATCAGCCCCAGCATTTT.

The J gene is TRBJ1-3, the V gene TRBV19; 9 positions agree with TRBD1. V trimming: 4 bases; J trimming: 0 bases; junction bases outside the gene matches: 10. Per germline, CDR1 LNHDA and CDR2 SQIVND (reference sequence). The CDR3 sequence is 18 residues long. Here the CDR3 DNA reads TGTGCCAGTAGTACACCTCGGACAGGGGCACTCTCTGGAAACACCATATATTTT. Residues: CASSTPRTGALSGNTIYF.

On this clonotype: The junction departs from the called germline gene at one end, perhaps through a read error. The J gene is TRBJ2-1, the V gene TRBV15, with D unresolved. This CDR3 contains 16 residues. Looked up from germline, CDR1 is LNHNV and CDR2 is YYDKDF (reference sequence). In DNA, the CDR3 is TGTGCCACCAGGACCTTAGACTCGCCCTCTGGGAATGGGCAGTTCTTC. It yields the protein CATRTLDSPSGNGQFF. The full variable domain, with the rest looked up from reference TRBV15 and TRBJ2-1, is DAMVIQNPRYQVTQFGKPVTLSCSQTLNHNVMYWYQQKSSQAPKLLFHYYDKDFNNEADTPDNFQSRRPNTSFCFLDIRSPGLGDTAMYLCATRTLDSPSGNGQFFGPGTRLTVL.

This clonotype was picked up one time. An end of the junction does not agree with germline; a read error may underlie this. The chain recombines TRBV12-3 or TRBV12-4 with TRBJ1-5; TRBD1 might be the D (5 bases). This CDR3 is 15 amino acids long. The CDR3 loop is CAGSDDRGMGQPQHF. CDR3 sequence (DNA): TGTGCCGGCAGTGATGACAGAGGCATGGGTCAGCCCCAGCATTTT.

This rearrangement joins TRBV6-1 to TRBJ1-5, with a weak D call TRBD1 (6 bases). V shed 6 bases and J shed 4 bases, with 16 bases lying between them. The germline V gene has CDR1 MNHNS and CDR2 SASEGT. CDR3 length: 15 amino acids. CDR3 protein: CASSRDRNTNQPQHF. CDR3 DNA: TGTGCCAGCAGCCGAGACAGGAACACAAATCAGCCCCAGCATTTT.

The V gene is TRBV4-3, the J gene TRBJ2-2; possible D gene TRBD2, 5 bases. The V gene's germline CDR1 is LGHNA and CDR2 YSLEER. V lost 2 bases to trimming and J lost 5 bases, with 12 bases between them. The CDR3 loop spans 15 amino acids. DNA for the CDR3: TGCGCCAGCAGCCAAACCCGACGGGATACCGGGGAGCTGTTTTTT. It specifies CASSQTRRDTGELFF.

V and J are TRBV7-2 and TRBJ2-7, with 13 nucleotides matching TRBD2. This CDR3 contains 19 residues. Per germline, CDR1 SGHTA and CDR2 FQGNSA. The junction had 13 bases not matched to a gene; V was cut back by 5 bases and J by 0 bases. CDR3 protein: CASSKSGTSGTPNSYEQYF. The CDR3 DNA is TGTGCCAGCAGCAAATCCGGGACTAGCGGGACCCCCAACTCCTACGAGCAGTACTTC. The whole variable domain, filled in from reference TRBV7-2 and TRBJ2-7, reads GAGVSQSPSNKVTEKGKDVELRCDPISGHTALYWYRQSLGQGLEFLIYFQGNSAPDKSGLPSDRFSAERTGGSVSTLTIQRTQQEDSAVYLCASSKSGTSGTPNSYEQYFGPGTRLTVT.

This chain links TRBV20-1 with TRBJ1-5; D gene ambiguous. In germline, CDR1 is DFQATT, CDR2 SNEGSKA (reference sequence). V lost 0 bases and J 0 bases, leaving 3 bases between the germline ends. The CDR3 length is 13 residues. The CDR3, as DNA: TGCAGTGCTAGAGACAGTAGCAATCAGCCCCAGCATTTT. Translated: CSARDSSNQPQHF.

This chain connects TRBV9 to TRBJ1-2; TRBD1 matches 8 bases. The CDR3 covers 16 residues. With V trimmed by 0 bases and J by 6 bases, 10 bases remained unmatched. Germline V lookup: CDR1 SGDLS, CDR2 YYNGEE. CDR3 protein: CASSVDPGQANDGYTF. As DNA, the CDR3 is TGTGCCAGCAGCGTAGATCCGGGACAGGCGAACGATGGCTACACCTTC. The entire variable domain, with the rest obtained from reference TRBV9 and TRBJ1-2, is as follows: DSGVTQTPKHLITATGQRVTLRCSPRSGDLSVYWYQQSLDQGLQFLIQYYNGEERAKGNILERFSAQQFPDLHSELNLSSLELGDSALYFCASSVDPGQANDGYTFGSGTRLTVV.

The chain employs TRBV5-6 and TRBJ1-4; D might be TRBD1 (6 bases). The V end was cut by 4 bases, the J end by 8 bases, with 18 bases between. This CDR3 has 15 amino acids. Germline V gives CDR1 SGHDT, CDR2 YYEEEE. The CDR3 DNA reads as TGTGCCAGCAGCCGGAACCGGGACACCGGGGAAAAACTGTTTTTT. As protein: CASSRNRDTGEKLFF.

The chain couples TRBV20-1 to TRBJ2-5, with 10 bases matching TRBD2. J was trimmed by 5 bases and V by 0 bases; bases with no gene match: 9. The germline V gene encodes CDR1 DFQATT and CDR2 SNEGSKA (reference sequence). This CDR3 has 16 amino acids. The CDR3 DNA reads TGCAGTGCTAGAGACCCCCCTAGCGGGAGTAGGGAGACCCAGTACTTC. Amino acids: CSARDPPSGSRETQYF.

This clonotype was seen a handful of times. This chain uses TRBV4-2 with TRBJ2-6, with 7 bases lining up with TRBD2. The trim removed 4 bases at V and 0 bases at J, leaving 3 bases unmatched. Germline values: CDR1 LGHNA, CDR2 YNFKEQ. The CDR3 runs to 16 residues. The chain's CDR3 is CASSLPGGSGANVLTF. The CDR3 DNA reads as TGTGCCAGCAGCCTTCCGGGGGGCTCTGGGGCCAACGTCCTGACTTTC.

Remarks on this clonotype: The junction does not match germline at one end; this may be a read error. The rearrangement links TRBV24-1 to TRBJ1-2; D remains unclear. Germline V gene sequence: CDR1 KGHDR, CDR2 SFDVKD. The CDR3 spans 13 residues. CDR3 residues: CATSESANCGYTF. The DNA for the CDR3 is TGTGCGACCAGTGAGTCGGCTAACTGTGGCTACACCTTC.